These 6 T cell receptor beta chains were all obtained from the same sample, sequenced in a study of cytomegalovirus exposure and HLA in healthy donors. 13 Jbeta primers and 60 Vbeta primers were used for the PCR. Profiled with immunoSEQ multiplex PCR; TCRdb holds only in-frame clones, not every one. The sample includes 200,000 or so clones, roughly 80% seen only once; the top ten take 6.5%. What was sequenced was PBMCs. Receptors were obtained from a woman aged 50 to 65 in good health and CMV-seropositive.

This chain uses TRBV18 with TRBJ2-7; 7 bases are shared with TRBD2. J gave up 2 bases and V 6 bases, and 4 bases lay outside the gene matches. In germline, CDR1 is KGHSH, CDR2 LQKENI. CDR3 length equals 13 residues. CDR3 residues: CASSLSGAYEQYF. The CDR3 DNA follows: TGTGCCAGCTCCCTAAGCGGGGCCTACGAGCAGTACTTC.

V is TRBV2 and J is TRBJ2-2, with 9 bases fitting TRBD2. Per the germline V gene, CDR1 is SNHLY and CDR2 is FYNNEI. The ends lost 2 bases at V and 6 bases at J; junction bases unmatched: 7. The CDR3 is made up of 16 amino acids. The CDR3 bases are TGTGCCAGCAGTGAACAGGGAGCGGGAGGTGCCGGGGAGCTGTTTTTT. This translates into CASSEQGAGGAGELFF. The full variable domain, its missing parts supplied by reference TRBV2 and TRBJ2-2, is EPEVTQTPSHQVTQMGQEVILRCVPISNHLYFYWYRQILGQKVEFLVSFYNNEISEKSEIFDDQFSVERPDGSNFTLKIRSTKLEDSAMYFCASSEQGAGGAGELFFGEGSRLTVL.

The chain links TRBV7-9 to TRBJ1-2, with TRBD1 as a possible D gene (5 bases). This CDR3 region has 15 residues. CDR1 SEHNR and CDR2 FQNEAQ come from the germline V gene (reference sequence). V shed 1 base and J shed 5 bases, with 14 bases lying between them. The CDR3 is CASSLGTSYVYGYTF. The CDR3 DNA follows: TGTGCCAGCAGCTTAGGGACATCCTACGTTTATGGCTACACCTTC.

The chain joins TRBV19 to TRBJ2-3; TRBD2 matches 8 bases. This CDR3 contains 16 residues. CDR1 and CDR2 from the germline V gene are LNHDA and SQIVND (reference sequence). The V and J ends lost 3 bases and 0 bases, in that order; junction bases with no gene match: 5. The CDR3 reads CASSIWAGGSTDTQYF. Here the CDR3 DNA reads TGTGCCAGTAGTATTTGGGCGGGAGGCAGCACAGATACGCAGTATTTT.

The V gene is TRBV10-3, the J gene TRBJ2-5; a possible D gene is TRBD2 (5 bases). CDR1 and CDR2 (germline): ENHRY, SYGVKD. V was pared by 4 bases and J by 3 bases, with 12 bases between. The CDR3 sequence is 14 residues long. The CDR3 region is CAISAQLEEETQYF. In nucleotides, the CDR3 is TGTGCCATCAGTGCCCAACTAGAAGAAGAGACCCAGTACTTC.

CDR3 in DNA: TGTGCCAGCGGCGGGGCCGAGGAGACCCAGTACTTC. This sequence encodes CASGGAEETQYF. This chain joins TRBV6-5 and TRBJ2-5, with D perhaps matching TRBD2 (6 bases). With 8 bases removed from V and 5 bases from J, the gap between germline ends came to 12 bases. There are 12 residues in the CDR3. The germline V gene has CDR1 MNHEY and CDR2 SVGAGI.